These 31 T cell receptor beta chains originate from one sample sequenced in a study of cytomegalovirus exposure and HLA in healthy donors. PCR used 60 Vbeta primers and 13 Jbeta primers. Libraries were prepared by immunoSEQ multiplex PCR; TCRdb keeps only in-frame clonotypes and omits some of them. The table lists roughly 150,000 clones, 83% of them singletons. Material for sequencing was PBMCs. The receptors here all came from a man in his forties or fifties in good health and CMV-seropositive.

The rearrangement joins TRBV19 to TRBJ2-5; the D gene is possibly TRBD2 (5 bases). CDR1 and CDR2 from the germline V gene are LNHDA and SQIVND (reference sequence). The CDR3 contains 13 residues. With 5 bases removed from V and 1 base from J, the gap between germline ends came to 8 bases. The CDR3 protein is CASSLARQETQYF. The CDR3 nucleotides read TGTGCCAGTAGTTTAGCGCGCCAAGAGACCCAGTACTTC.

The chain couples TRBV27 to TRBJ1-2, with TRBD1 identical over 7 bases. This CDR3 is built from 17 residues. V was clipped by 5 bases and J by 2 bases; unmatched bases: 14. Germline V gives CDR1 MNHEY, CDR2 SMNVEV (reference sequence). The CDR3 sequence: CASSLTPHQTGNYGYTF. The CDR3 bases are TGTGCCAGCAGTCTTACCCCGCACCAGACAGGGAACTATGGCTACACCTTC.

This chain uses TRBV9 with TRBJ1-5; 8 bases line up with TRBD1. Germline V gene data show CDR1 as SGDLS and CDR2 as YYNGEE. The CDR3 runs 17 residues. J gave up 0 bases and V 4 bases, and 9 bases lay outside the gene matches. CDR3 DNA: TGTGCCAGCAGCCCCGGACAGGGACCCTATAGCAATCAGCCCCAGCATTTT. This encodes CASSPGQGPYSNQPQHF.

The chain has TRBV28 and TRBJ1-2, with a tentative D call TRBD1 (5 bases). V lost 4 bases and J 3 bases, leaving 6 bases between the germline ends. Germline values: CDR1 MDHEN, CDR2 SYDVKM. The CDR3 extends over 12 amino acids. The CDR3 is CASSSTDYGYTF. The CDR3 DNA reads TGTGCCAGCAGTTCGACAGACTATGGCTACACCTTC.

V usage is TRBV6-1 and J usage is TRBJ1-1, with 8 positions matching TRBD1. Trimming cost V 2 bases and J 1 base; bases outside gene matches: 9. The CDR3 is made up of 17 amino acids. Germline V gene lookup returns CDR1 MNHNS and CDR2 SASEGT. In DNA form, the CDR3 reads TGTGCCAGCAGTGAACCTAGACAGGGGTCACGGAACACTGAAGCTTTCTTT. Translated, it gives CASSEPRQGSRNTEAFF.

V gene TRBV28 combines with J gene TRBJ1-1; D unresolved. Deletions cut 2 bases from V and 1 base from J, with 5 bases between. The CDR3 extends over 13 amino acids. CDR1 is MDHEN, CDR2 SYDVKM, per germline. The CDR3 sequence: CASSLIQNTEAFF. The CDR3 DNA follows: TGTGCCAGCAGTTTAATACAGAACACTGAAGCTTTCTTT.

V usage is TRBV11-2 and J usage is TRBJ2-7; the D gene is possibly TRBD2 (7 bases). The CDR3 consists of 16 residues. The V end was cut by 0 bases, the J end by 4 bases, with 16 bases between. Germline V gene lookup returns CDR1 SGHAT and CDR2 FQNNGV. The CDR3 reads CASSLEGGAGVYEQYF. In nucleotides, the CDR3 is TGTGCCAGCAGCTTAGAAGGGGGGGCCGGGGTTTACGAGCAGTACTTC.

The gene calls are TRBV7-2 and TRBJ2-7, with D tentatively TRBD1 (6 bases). Germline lookup yields CDR1 SGHTA and CDR2 FQGNSA. The CDR3 has 14 amino acids. V was cut by 1 base and J by 7 bases, with 14 bases left in between. CDR3 sequence (DNA): TGTGCCAGCAGCTTAGTGGGCAGGGGATGGGAGCAGTACTTC. It encodes CASSLVGRGWEQYF.

J is TRBJ2-1 and V is TRBV5-1; the match to TRBD2 covers 10 bases. This CDR3 contains 15 residues. Germline V gene lookup returns CDR1 SGHRS and CDR2 YFSETQ. V lost 4 bases and J lost 2; bases outside the gene matches: 3. DNA for the CDR3: TGCGCCAGCAGCCCCGGGACTAGCGCCTACAATGAGCAGTTCTTC. This encodes CASSPGTSAYNEQFF.

V is TRBV11-2 and J is TRBJ2-7; the D gene is possibly TRBD1 (5 bases). The germline CDR1 and CDR2 sequences are SGHAT and FQNNGV. V shed 7 bases and J shed 2 bases, with 12 bases lying between them. This CDR3 is built from 13 residues. CDR3: CASTGLSPYEQYF. CDR3 nucleotide sequence: TGTGCCAGCACAGGGTTGTCCCCCTACGAGCAGTACTTC.

V and J are TRBV6-6 and TRBJ1-6; 11 bases map to TRBD1. The J segment lost 7 bases and the V segment lost 1 base, leaving 3 bases of the junction unmatched. CDR1 and CDR2 (germline): MNHNY, SVGAGI (reference sequence). This CDR3 region has 16 residues. The CDR3, as DNA: TGTGCCAGCAGTTACTTTGGGGACAGGGGGAATTCACCCCTCCACTTT. Its translation is CASSYFGDRGNSPLHF.

J is TRBJ2-7 and V is TRBV4-2; 9 bases match TRBD2. The length of the CDR3 is 17 residues. CDR1 and CDR2 from the germline V gene are LGHNA and YNFKEQ. V shed 0 bases, J shed 3 bases, and the junction held 9 bases outside the gene matches. CDR3 region: CASSQDFGREGLYEQYF. Here the CDR3 DNA reads TGTGCCAGCAGCCAAGATTTTGGGCGGGAGGGCCTCTACGAGCAGTACTTC.

The chain recombines TRBV19 with TRBJ2-1; D ambiguous. V lost 9 bases, J lost 8 bases, and 11 bases lay in between. The CDR3 has 11 amino acids. Germline-derived CDR1 and CDR2 are LNHDA and SQIVND (reference sequence). The CDR3, as DNA: TGTGCCAGCAGAACCTTCCATGAGCAGTTCTTC. It codes for CASRTFHEQFF.

The V gene is TRBV5-6, the J gene TRBJ2-2, with TRBD1 identical over 12 bases. This CDR3 is 18 amino acids long. The ends lost 4 bases at V and 6 bases at J; junction bases unmatched: 13. CDR1 is SGHDT, CDR2 YYEEEE, per germline. The CDR3, as DNA: TGTGCCAGCAGCGCCCGGGACAGGGGGCGCCGAGGTCCCGGGGAGCTGTTTTTT. Its protein is CASSARDRGRRGPGELFF. Full variable domain (missing parts from reference TRBV5-6 and TRBJ2-2): DAGVTQSPTHLIKTRGQQVTLRCSPKSGHDTVSWYQQALGQGPQFIFQYYEEEERQRGNFPDRFSGHQFPNYSSELNVNALLLGDSALYLCASSARDRGRRGPGELFFGEGSRLTVL.

The gene calls are TRBV10-2 and TRBJ2-1; D remains ambiguous. The CDR3 loop spans 17 amino acids. Between the trimmed V and J ends, which lost 3 bases and 4 bases, there was a span of 19 bases. CDR1 and CDR2 from the germline V gene are WSHSY and SAAADI. The CDR3 region has the DNA TGCGCCAGCAGTGACCCGCCAATCCGAATAACTTACAATGAGCAGTTCTTC. Protein product: CASSDPPIRITYNEQFF.

V is TRBV5-6 and J is TRBJ2-5, with 7 bases identical to TRBD2. Germline V gene sequence: CDR1 SGHDT, CDR2 YYEEEE. With V trimmed by 2 bases and J by 0 bases, 4 bases remained unmatched. CDR3 length: 15 residues. CDR3 sequence (DNA): TGTGCCAGCAGCTTTGGGGGGGTGTACCAAGAGACCCAGTACTTC. This gives the protein CASSFGGVYQETQYF.

This chain joins TRBV30 and TRBJ1-2; 10 nucleotides line up with TRBD1. Germline V gene data show CDR1 as GTSNPN and CDR2 as SVGIG (reference sequence). V was pared by 3 bases and J by 5 bases, with 3 bases of the junction left unmatched. The CDR3 is made up of 13 amino acids. The CDR3 loop is CAWRTGGGYGYTF. Here the CDR3 DNA reads TGTGCCTGGAGGACAGGGGGCGGGTATGGCTACACCTTC.

The CDR3 sequence: CASSFRANYGYTF. CDR3 nucleotides: TGCGCCAGCAGCTTTCGGGCTAACTATGGCTACACCTTC. The rearrangement links TRBV5-1 to TRBJ1-2; no reliable D call. V was pared by 2 bases and J by 0 bases, with 5 bases between. The CDR3 is made up of 13 amino acids. The germline gives CDR1 SGHRS, CDR2 YFSETQ.

The chain couples TRBV19 to TRBJ1-5; possible D gene TRBD1, 5 bases. Germline V lookup: CDR1 LNHDA, CDR2 SQIVND (reference sequence). V was shortened by 5 bases and J by 11 bases, with 16 bases between the two germline ends. This CDR3 has 13 residues. The CDR3 sequence: CASSPNRGEAQHF. The DNA for the CDR3 is TGTGCCAGTAGTCCCAATCGAGGGGAGGCCCAGCATTTT.

This chain links TRBV30 with TRBJ2-5; 8 nucleotides match TRBD2. CDR1 and CDR2 (germline): GTSNPN, SVGIG (reference sequence). V was clipped by 7 bases and J by 7 bases; unmatched bases: 8. The CDR3 is 12 residues long. CDR3 protein: CASAGLEGTQYF. CDR3 DNA: TGTGCCTCAGCGGGACTAGAGGGGACCCAGTACTTC.

The chain carries TRBV30 and TRBJ1-5, with D possibly being TRBD1 (5 bases). Trimming took off 2 bases at V and 6 bases at J, with 17 bases between the two ends. The CDR3 length is 15 residues. Germline V lookup: CDR1 GTSNPN, CDR2 SVGIG (reference sequence). The CDR3 DNA reads TGTGCCTGGAGTCCGATTAATGGGGCTATTCAGCCCCAGCATTTT. Protein sequence: CAWSPINGAIQPQHF.

The rearrangement joins TRBV9 to TRBJ2-1; the match to TRBD2 covers 12 bases. This CDR3 is built from 14 residues. CDR1 SGDLS and CDR2 YYNGEE come from the germline V gene. The J segment lost 8 bases and the V segment lost 4 bases, leaving 4 bases of the junction unmatched. The CDR3, as DNA: TGTGCCAGCAGCACCGGGACTAGCGGGCATGAGCAGTTCTTC. Its protein product is CASSTGTSGHEQFF.

CDR3 residues: CASSYGGAAKNIQYF. The DNA of the CDR3 is TGTGCCAGCAGTTATGGGGGGGCGGCCAAAAACATTCAGTACTTC. The chain couples TRBV6-5 to TRBJ2-4, with D possibly being TRBD2 (7 bases). V was trimmed by 3 bases and J by 1 base, leaving 10 bases between them. The germline gives CDR1 MNHEY, CDR2 SVGAGI. This CDR3 has 15 amino acids.

This sequence joins TRBV5-4 and TRBJ2-5, with 13 bases lining up with TRBD2. The J call may be mistaken, given a closer DNA end match to TRBJ2-7. The germline V gene has CDR1 SGHNT and CDR2 YYREEE (reference sequence). This CDR3 region has 15 residues. The CDR3 DNA reads TGTGCCAGCAGCGGGACTAGCGGGAAGACTTACGAGCAGTACTTC. As protein: CASSGTSGKTYEQYF.

This clone was counted once. This chain joins TRBV27 and TRBJ1-5; D gene ambiguous. CDR1 and CDR2 (germline): MNHEY, SMNVEV (reference sequence). Trimming stripped 6 bases from V and 3 bases from J, with 9 bases between. The CDR3 extends over 13 amino acids. In nucleotides, the CDR3 is TGTGCCAGCAGCTTAGGCACCAATCAGCCCCAGCATTTT. This sequence encodes CASSLGTNQPQHF.

CDR3 region: CASSLVWAGAHNEQFF. CDR3 DNA sequence: TGTGCCAGCAGCTTAGTATGGGCGGGGGCACACAATGAGCAGTTCTTC. The chain uses TRBV7-9 and TRBJ2-1; TRBD2 might be the D (7 bases). This CDR3 contains 16 residues. Trimming shortened V by 1 base and J by 5 bases, and 15 bases separated the two germline ends. Germline assignment: CDR1 SEHNR and CDR2 FQNEAQ (reference sequence).

The chain uses TRBV10-1 and TRBJ1-5, with TRBD1 matching 7 bases. The length of the CDR3 is 17 residues. After removal of 2 bases from V and 0 bases from J, the junction contained 7 bases not matched to a gene. Germline V lookup: CDR1 WNHNN, CDR2 SYGVQD (reference sequence). CDR3 protein: CASSEATGHGSNQPQHF. The CDR3 region has the DNA TGCGCCAGCAGTGAGGCGACAGGGCACGGTAGCAATCAGCCCCAGCATTTT.

V gene TRBV5-8 combines with J gene TRBJ1-2; TRBD1 aligns across 10 bases. Germline CDR1 and CDR2: SGHTS and YDEGEE. J gave up 8 bases and V 3 bases, and 10 bases lay outside the gene matches. This CDR3 is 15 amino acids long. The CDR3 region is CASSSGGTGARGYTF. CDR3 sequence (DNA): TGTGCCAGCAGCTCTGGGGGGACAGGGGCGCGCGGCTACACCTTC.

This rearrangement joins TRBV27 to TRBJ1-2; D unresolved. The CDR3 contains 12 residues. The V gene's germline CDR1 is MNHEY and CDR2 SMNVEV (reference sequence). V gave up 6 bases and J gave up 8 bases, with 13 bases separating them. The CDR3: CASSPSGAGYTF. The CDR3 DNA reads TGTGCCAGCAGCCCGAGCGGTGCGGGCTACACCTTC.

This clone has just a few counts. CDR3 in amino acids: CASSLVLAKNIQYF. The CDR3 coding sequence is TGTGCCAGCAGCTTAGTACTAGCCAAAAACATTCAGTACTTC. The chain uses TRBV7-9 and TRBJ2-4; no clear D gene. Trimming shortened V by 1 base and J by 0 bases, and 4 bases separated the two germline ends. The CDR3 consists of 14 residues. Germline V gene data show CDR1 as SEHNR and CDR2 as FQNEAQ (reference sequence).

This clone was seen once. The chain joins TRBV6-1 to TRBJ2-5; 12 bases line up with TRBD2. The CDR3 covers 16 residues. J gave up 2 bases and V 3 bases, and 4 bases lay outside the gene matches. CDR1 and CDR2 from the germline V gene are MNHNS and SASEGT. CDR3 sequence (DNA): TGTGCCAGCAGTGACGGCCTAGCGGGAGGGCAAGAGACCCAGTACTTC. Its translation: CASSDGLAGGQETQYF.